This TCR beta chain was found in a study of T cell changes during pregnancy in multiple sclerosis. Assay used: immunoSEQ multiplex PCR; TCRdb lists only in-frame clones, some missing. The sample shows some 44,000 clones, around 90% of them seen only once. V trimming: 0 bases; J trimming: 4 bases; junction bases outside the gene matches: 4. The CDR3 covers 15 residues. Germline loops: CDR1 GTSNPN, CDR2 SVGIG (reference sequence). This rearrangement joins TRBV30 to TRBJ2-2; 8 nucleotides match TRBD1. The TCR sequence derives from a female donor with multiple sclerosis, enrolled in a pregnancy study. Sequencing used CD4+ T cells from peripheral blood mononuclear cells, obtained in the third trimester of pregnancy. The chain's CDR3 is CAWSVRQGFTGELFF. The DNA of the CDR3 is TGTGCCTGGAGTGTAAGACAGGGGTTCACCGGGGAGCTGTTTTTT.